Presented here are 8 T cell receptor beta chains from one specimen sequenced in a study of blood T cell repertoires in COVID-19. The data were produced by immunoSEQ multiplex PCR, yet TCRdb's version contains in-frame clones alone and is incomplete. The sample holds approximately 110,000 clones, more than 70% seen once. Sequenced sample: peripheral blood. The receptor set was obtained from an elderly woman with COVID-19, enrolled during active disease.

This rearrangement joins TRBV9 to TRBJ2-2, with 7 positions matching TRBD2. With 3 bases clipped from V and 5 bases from J, the junction kept 10 bases outside the gene matches. The CDR3 is 16 amino acids. CDR1 and CDR2 (germline): SGDLS, YYNGEE. DNA of the CDR3: TGTGCCAGCAGCGCTTCGAGCGGGACTGGGACCGGGGAGCTGTTTTTT. This codes for CASSASSGTGTGELFF.

The V and J genes are TRBV19 and TRBJ2-7, with D possibly being TRBD1 (5 bases). There are 13 residues in the CDR3. V lost 5 bases and J lost 4, with 12 bases in between. Germline CDR1 LNHDA, CDR2 SQIVND (reference sequence). The CDR3 loop is CASSDRQQYEQYF. CDR3 sequence (DNA): TGTGCCAGTAGTGACCGACAGCAGTACGAGCAGTACTTC.

The chain is built from TRBV4-1 and TRBJ1-2; perhaps TRBD1 as D (6 bases). Germline lookup yields CDR1 MGHRA and CDR2 YSYEKL. The CDR3 covers 15 residues. Trimming stripped 1 base from V and 2 bases from J, with 11 bases between. DNA for the CDR3: TGCGCCAGCAGCCAAGGCTTTCAGGGGAACTATGGCTACACCTTC. As protein: CASSQGFQGNYGYTF.

The chain joins TRBV5-6 to TRBJ2-5, with a weak D call TRBD1 (6 bases). CDR3 length: 12 residues. V was pared by 5 bases and J by 4 bases, with 9 bases between. Per germline, CDR1 SGHDT and CDR2 YYEEEE. CDR3 loop: CASRTGAETQYF. Here the CDR3 DNA reads TGTGCCAGCAGGACAGGAGCAGAGACCCAGTACTTC.

The rearrangement links TRBV3-1 (or the pseudogene TRBV3-2) to TRBJ1-2; the match to TRBD1 covers 9 bases. Germline V CDR1 and CDR2: LGHDT, YNNKEL (reference sequence). CDR3 length: 14 amino acids. V was pared by 4 bases and J by 4 bases, with 4 bases of the junction left unmatched. The CDR3 is CASSRDRASYGYTF. The CDR3 region has the DNA TGTGCCAGCAGCCGGGACAGGGCGTCCTATGGCTACACCTTC.

The V and J genes are TRBV2 and TRBJ1-4; 9 nucleotides match TRBD1. In germline, CDR1 is SNHLY, CDR2 FYNNEI. The V gene end was trimmed by 6 bases and the J gene end by 5 bases; junction bases not matched to a gene: 4. The CDR3 is made up of 14 amino acids. The CDR3 coding sequence is TGTGCCAGCAGGGGTGACAGGGGGAATGAAAAACTGTTTTTT. It yields the protein CASRGDRGNEKLFF.

The chain links TRBV9 to TRBJ1-5; unclear D gene. The V end was cut by 1 base, the J end by 7 bases, with 9 bases between. CDR1 SGDLS and CDR2 YYNGEE come from the germline V gene. The CDR3 is made up of 13 amino acids. CDR3 sequence reads: CASSVSGGQPQHF. Here the CDR3 DNA reads TGTGCCAGCAGCGTATCAGGAGGACAGCCCCAGCATTTT.

The chain recombines TRBV12-3 or TRBV12-4 with TRBJ1-2, with TRBD1 matching over 8 bases. The CDR3 is 13 amino acids. V was clipped by 4 bases and J by 4 bases; unmatched bases: 2. CDR3 nucleotide sequence: TGTGCCAGCAGTTCAGGGGGCGGCTATGGCTACACCTTC. Its translation: CASSSGGGYGYTF.